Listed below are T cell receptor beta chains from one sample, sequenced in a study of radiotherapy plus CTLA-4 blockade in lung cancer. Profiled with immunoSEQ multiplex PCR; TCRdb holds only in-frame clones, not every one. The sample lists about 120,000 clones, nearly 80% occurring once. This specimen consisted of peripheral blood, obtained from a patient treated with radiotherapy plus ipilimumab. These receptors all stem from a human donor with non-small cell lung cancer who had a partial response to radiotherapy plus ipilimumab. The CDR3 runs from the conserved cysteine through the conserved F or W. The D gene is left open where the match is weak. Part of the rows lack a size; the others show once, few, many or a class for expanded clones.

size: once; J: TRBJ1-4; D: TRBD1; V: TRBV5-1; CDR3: CASSPDREIRGRLFF; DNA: TGCGCCAGCAGCCCAGACAGGGAAATACGGGGGAGACTGTTTTTT
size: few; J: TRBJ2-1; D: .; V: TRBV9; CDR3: CASSATGGGGYSYNEQFF; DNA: TGTGCCAGCAGCGCCACGGGAGGGGGCGGTTACTCCTACAATGAGCAGTTCTTC
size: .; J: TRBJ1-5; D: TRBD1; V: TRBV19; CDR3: CASSTAGGRGQPQHF; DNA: TGTGCCAGTAGTACAGCAGGGGGCAGGGGTCAGCCCCAGCATTTT
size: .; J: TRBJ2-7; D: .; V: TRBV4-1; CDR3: CASSQDGAYFYYEQYF; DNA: TGCGCCAGCAGCCAAGACGGAGCCTACTTTTATTACGAGCAGTACTTC
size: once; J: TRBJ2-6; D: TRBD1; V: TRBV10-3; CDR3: CAIKSGGPGANVLTF; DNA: TGTGCCATCAAATCAGGGGGCCCTGGGGCCAACGTCCTGACTTTC
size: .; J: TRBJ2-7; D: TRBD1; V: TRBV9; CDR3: CASSVRDSAYEQYF; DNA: TGTGCCAGCAGCGTACGGGACAGCGCCTACGAGCAGTACTTC
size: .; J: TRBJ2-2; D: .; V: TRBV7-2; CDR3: CASSSKGVGELFF; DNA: TGTGCCAGCAGCTCCAAAGGGGTCGGGGAGCTGTTTTTT
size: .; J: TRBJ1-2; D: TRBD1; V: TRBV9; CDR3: CASSVTDRGYGYTF; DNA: TGTGCCAGCAGCGTAACTGACAGGGGCTATGGCTACACCTTC
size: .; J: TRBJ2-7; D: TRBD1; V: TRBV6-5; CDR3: CASSADRASYEQYF; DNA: TGTGCCAGCAGTGCCGACAGGGCCTCCTACGAGCAGTACTTC
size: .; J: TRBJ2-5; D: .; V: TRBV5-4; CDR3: CASSSGLPEETQYF; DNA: TGTGCCAGCAGCTCTGGACTCCCTGAGGAGACCCAGTACTTC
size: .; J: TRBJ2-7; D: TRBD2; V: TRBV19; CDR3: CASSSWTSGRGDYEQYF; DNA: TGTGCCAGTAGTAGTTGGACTAGCGGGAGGGGAGACTACGAGCAGTACTTC
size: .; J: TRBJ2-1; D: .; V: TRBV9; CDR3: CASSVVGSYNEQFF; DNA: TGTGCCAGCAGCGTAGTTGGCAGCTACAATGAGCAGTTCTTC
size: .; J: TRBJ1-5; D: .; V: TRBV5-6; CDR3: CASSFGGSNQPQHF; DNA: TGTGCCAGCAGCTTTGGGGGGAGCAATCAGCCCCAGCATTTT